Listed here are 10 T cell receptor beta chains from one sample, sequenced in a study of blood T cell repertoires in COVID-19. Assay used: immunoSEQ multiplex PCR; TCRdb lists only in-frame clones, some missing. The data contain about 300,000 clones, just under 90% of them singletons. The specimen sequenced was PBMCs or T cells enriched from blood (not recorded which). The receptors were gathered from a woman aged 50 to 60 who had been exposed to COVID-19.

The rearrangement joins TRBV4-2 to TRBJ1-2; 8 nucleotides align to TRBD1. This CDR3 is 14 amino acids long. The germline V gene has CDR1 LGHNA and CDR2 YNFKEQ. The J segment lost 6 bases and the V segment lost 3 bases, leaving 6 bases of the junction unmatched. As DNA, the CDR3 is TGTGCCAGCAGCCAGACGGACAGGGCGGATGGCTACACCTTC. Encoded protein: CASSQTDRADGYTF.

The CDR3 sequence is CATSASGAGRAGELFF. The CDR3 region has the DNA TGTGCCACCAGTGCCTCGGGCGCAGGCAGGGCCGGGGAGCTGTTTTTT. V gene TRBV24-1 combines with J gene TRBJ2-2, with D maybe TRBD1 (5 bases). Germline V lookup: CDR1 KGHDR, CDR2 SFDVKD. Between the trimmed V and J ends, which lost 5 bases and 6 bases, there was a span of 18 bases. The CDR3 spans 16 residues.

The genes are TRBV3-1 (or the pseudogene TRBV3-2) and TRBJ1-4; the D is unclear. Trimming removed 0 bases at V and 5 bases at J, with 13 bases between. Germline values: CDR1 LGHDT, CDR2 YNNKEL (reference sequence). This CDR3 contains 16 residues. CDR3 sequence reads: CASSQEAVVGNEKLFF. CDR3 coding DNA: TGTGCCAGCAGCCAAGAAGCGGTCGTGGGAAATGAAAAACTGTTTTTT.

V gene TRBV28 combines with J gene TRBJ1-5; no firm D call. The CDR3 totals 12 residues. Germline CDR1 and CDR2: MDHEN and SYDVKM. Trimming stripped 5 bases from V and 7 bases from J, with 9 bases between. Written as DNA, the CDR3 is TGTGCCAGCAGTGACTCGTTGCAGCCCCAGCATTTT. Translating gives CASSDSLQPQHF. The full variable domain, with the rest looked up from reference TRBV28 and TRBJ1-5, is DVKVTQSSRYLVKRTGEKVFLECVQDMDHENMFWYRQDPGLGLRLIYFSYDVKMKEKGDIPEGYSVSREKKERFSLILESASTNQTSMYLCASSDSLQPQHFGDGTRLSIL.

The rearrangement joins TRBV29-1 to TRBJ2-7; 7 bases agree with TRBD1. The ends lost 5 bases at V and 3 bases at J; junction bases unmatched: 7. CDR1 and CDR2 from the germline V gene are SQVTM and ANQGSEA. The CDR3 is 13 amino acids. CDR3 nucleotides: TGCAGCGTTTCCGGGACAGTAGACTACGAGCAGTACTTC. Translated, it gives CSVSGTVDYEQYF.

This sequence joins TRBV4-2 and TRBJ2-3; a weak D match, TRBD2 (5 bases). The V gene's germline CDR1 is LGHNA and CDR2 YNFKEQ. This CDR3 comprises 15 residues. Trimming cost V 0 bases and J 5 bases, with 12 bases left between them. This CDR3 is CASSQDRAAGDTQYF. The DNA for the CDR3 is TGTGCCAGCAGCCAAGATCGGGCTGCGGGAGATACGCAGTATTTT.

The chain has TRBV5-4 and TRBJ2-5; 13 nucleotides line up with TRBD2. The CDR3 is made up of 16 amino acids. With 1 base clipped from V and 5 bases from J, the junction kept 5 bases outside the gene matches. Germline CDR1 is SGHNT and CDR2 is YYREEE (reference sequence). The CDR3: CASSLRLAGGGETQYF. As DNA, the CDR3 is TGTGCCAGCAGCTTGCGACTAGCGGGGGGCGGGGAGACCCAGTACTTC.

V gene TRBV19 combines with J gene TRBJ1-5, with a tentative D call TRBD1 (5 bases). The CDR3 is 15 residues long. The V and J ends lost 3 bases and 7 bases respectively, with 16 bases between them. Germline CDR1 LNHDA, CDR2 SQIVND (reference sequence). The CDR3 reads CASSIPGRAQQPQHF. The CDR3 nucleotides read TGTGCCAGTAGTATCCCCGGCAGGGCCCAGCAGCCCCAGCATTTT.

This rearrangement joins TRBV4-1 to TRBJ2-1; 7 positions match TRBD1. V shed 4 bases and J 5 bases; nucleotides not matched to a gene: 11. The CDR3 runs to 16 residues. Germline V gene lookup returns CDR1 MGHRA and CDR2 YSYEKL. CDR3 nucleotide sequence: TGCGCCAGCAGCCCAGCCGGGACAGCCCGAAACAATGAGCAGTTCTTC. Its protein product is CASSPAGTARNNEQFF.

The CDR3 DNA is TGTGCCAGCAGCTTACGCAGCGGGGGCACCAAGCAGTTCTTC. Encoded protein: CASSLRSGGTKQFF. The V call is TRBV11-2, the J call TRBJ2-1, with 8 bases lining up with TRBD2. This CDR3 region has 14 residues. V trimming: 2 bases; J trimming: 11 bases; junction bases outside the gene matches: 8. Germline loops: CDR1 SGHAT, CDR2 FQNNGV.